The clone carrying this T cell receptor beta chain appeared a few times. Its matching antigen is unknown. This entry comes from a study of response to subunit inactivated influenza vaccine. Study observations and caveats: The authors put forward the suggestion that each seasonal influenza vaccination may bring in only a limited number of new T cells.

The germline V and J ends were trimmed by 0 bases and 3 bases, with 12 bases remaining between them. The CDR3 runs 16 residues. The V gene's germline CDR1 is SGHDT and CDR2 YYEEEE. TCRdb independently ran MiXCR on the RT-PCR reads; one entry per CDR3 protein. The table records about 520,000 distinct CDR3 sequences, around 25% of them present only once. The J gene is TRBJ2-2, the V gene TRBV5-6; D not resolved. The sequence derives from a man aged 45-65 years who received an inactivated influenza vaccine. The sequencing used CD4+ T cells sorted from PBMCs, collected around 5 days after vaccination. The CDR3 DNA reads TGTGCCAGCAGCTTGGCCACCAGTCAGGACACCGGGGAGCTGTTTTTT. Residues: CASSLATSQDTGELFF.